These 29 T cell receptor beta chains originate from one sample sequenced in a study of T cells in tumors and immune-related adverse events. TCRdb keeps only in-frame clones here, not all; method: immunoSEQ multiplex PCR. Of about 24,000 clones detected, over 80% appear once; the ten largest clones hold around 1.3%. The starting material was lymph node tissue, obtained from a patient treated with anti-PD-1 therapy. Receptors were obtained from a female donor with metastatic renal cell carcinoma.

The rearrangement links TRBV28 to TRBJ2-2, with 12 bases that match TRBD2. Trimming removed 6 bases from V and 6 bases from J; junction bases left unmatched: 11. The germline gives CDR1 MDHEN, CDR2 SYDVKM. The CDR3 is 17 amino acids. Here the CDR3 DNA reads TGTGCCAGCAGAGGACGAAGACTAGCGGGAGACGCCGGGGAGCTGTTTTTT. This encodes CASRGRRLAGDAGELFF.

The V and J genes are TRBV7-2 and TRBJ1-1; 7 nucleotides line up with TRBD1. The CDR3 has 15 amino acids. Unmatched junction bases numbered 7, after V lost 4 bases and J lost 2 bases. CDR1 and CDR2 from the germline V gene are SGHTA and FQGNSA. The DNA of the CDR3 is TGTGCCAGCAGCTCCGGACAGGCCTATAACACTGAAGCTTTCTTT. It encodes CASSSGQAYNTEAFF.

A word on this clone: At one of its ends the junction is not consistent with the germline gene, which may arise from a read error. The rearrangement uses TRBV10-3 and TRBJ1-2, with a possible D match to TRBD1 (5 bases). The germline CDR1 and CDR2 sequences are ENHRY and SYGVKD. This CDR3 comprises 13 residues. CDR3 bases: TGTGCCAGCGGAGCCGGGGCTAACTATGACTACACCTTC. Translated: CASGAGANYDYTF.

The chain carries TRBV6-1 and TRBJ2-5; 12 nucleotides match TRBD2. Germline assignment: CDR1 MNHNS and CDR2 SASEGT. The CDR3 contains 14 residues. Trimming removed 7 bases from V and 5 bases from J; junction bases left unmatched: 5. Here the CDR3 reads CASTDGLAGETQYF. In DNA form, the CDR3 reads TGTGCCAGCACCGACGGACTAGCGGGGGAGACCCAGTACTTC.

This chain connects TRBV5-4 to TRBJ2-7; maybe TRBD2 (5 bases). Trimming left V 4 bases short and J 1 base short, with 12 bases between. This CDR3 region has 14 residues. Per germline, CDR1 SGHNT and CDR2 YYREEE (reference sequence). CDR3 in DNA: TGTGCCAGCAGCCGTTCCCGGGAATCCTACGAGCAGTACTTC. Amino acid sequence: CASSRSRESYEQYF.

The V gene is TRBV4-3, the J gene TRBJ2-7; 9 bases match TRBD2. Germline V lookup: CDR1 LGHNA, CDR2 YSLEER. The CDR3 sequence is 14 residues long. J was trimmed by 2 bases and V by 4 bases; bases with no gene match: 3. CDR3 in DNA: TGCGCCAGCAGCCGCGGGGGGGCGGCCTACGAGCAGTACTTC. It codes for CASSRGGAAYEQYF.

This clone has only one observation. This chain connects TRBV19 to TRBJ1-1; the D is unclear. The CDR3 sequence is 13 residues long. The germline CDR1 and CDR2 sequences are LNHDA and SQIVND (reference sequence). V lost 5 bases and J 0 bases, leaving 7 bases between the germline ends. CDR3 sequence reads: CASSETVNTEAFF. As DNA, the CDR3 is TGTGCCAGTAGTGAGACGGTGAACACTGAAGCTTTCTTT.

V is TRBV19 and J is TRBJ2-1, with TRBD1 as a possible D gene (5 bases). The CDR3 runs to 12 residues. Trimming left V 1 base short and J 7 bases short, with 5 bases between. From germline, CDR1 is LNHDA and CDR2 SQIVND (reference sequence). As DNA, the CDR3 is TGTGCCAGTAGTATAGCAGGGAATGAGCAGTTCTTC. Its protein is CASSIAGNEQFF.

This chain connects TRBV27 to TRBJ2-5; D remains ambiguous. The V and J ends lost 5 bases and 5 bases respectively, with 15 bases between them. CDR3 length: 14 amino acids. Per germline, CDR1 MNHEY and CDR2 SMNVEV (reference sequence). CDR3 protein: CASSLGSGGETQYF. The DNA for the CDR3 is TGTGCCAGCAGTCTGGGATCCGGTGGGGAGACCCAGTACTTC.

DNA for the CDR3: TGTGCCAGCAGTTACTCGACAGCGGGGGGTTACGAGCAGTACTTC. This codes for CASSYSTAGGYEQYF. This chain joins TRBV6-5 and TRBJ2-7, with 9 positions matching TRBD2. V was clipped by 0 bases and J by 4 bases; unmatched bases: 4. Per the germline V gene, CDR1 is MNHEY and CDR2 is SVGAGI. This CDR3 comprises 15 residues.

V usage is TRBV9 and J usage is TRBJ1-2; tentatively, D is TRBD1 (6 bases). V lost 3 bases and J lost 1, with 25 bases in between. CDR1 is SGDLS and CDR2 is YYNGEE in the germline V gene. The CDR3 spans 19 residues. As DNA, the CDR3 is TGTGCCAGCAGCGCCCCGGACTTCCCCGGGACAAAGAATAACTATGGCTACACCTTC. Translated, it gives CASSAPDFPGTKNNYGYTF.

J is TRBJ2-7 and V is TRBV11-2; tentative D call: TRBD2 (6 bases). V gave up 2 bases and J gave up 2 bases, with 16 bases separating them. The CDR3 has 16 amino acids. Germline assignment: CDR1 SGHAT and CDR2 FQNNGV. CDR3 protein: CASSLTFGTDTYEQYF. DNA of the CDR3: TGTGCCAGCAGCTTAACTTTCGGGACTGACACCTACGAGCAGTACTTC.

This sequence joins TRBV29-1 and TRBJ2-7; no reliable D call. The ends were cut back, 5 bases at V and 0 bases at J, with 14 bases in the middle. The CDR3 runs 14 residues. In germline, CDR1 is SQVTM, CDR2 ANQGSEA. The CDR3 DNA is TGCAGCGTTTTAAGGGATCCGAACTCCTACGAGCAGTACTTC. Translating gives CSVLRDPNSYEQYF.

This chain connects TRBV18 to TRBJ1-5; D gene ambiguous. Germline V gives CDR1 KGHSH, CDR2 LQKENI. The CDR3 is made up of 17 amino acids. V dropped 6 bases and J dropped 5 bases, with 23 bases sitting between them. CDR3 amino acids: CASSLGSPRSSDQPQHF. The CDR3 DNA follows: TGTGCCAGCTCCTTGGGCTCACCTCGGAGTTCCGATCAGCCCCAGCATTTT.

Here the CDR3 reads CASSPNSGGYRYGYTF. In DNA form, the CDR3 reads TGTGCCAGCTCACCAAATTCCGGGGGGTATCGCTATGGCTACACCTTC. The rearrangement joins TRBV18 to TRBJ1-2; D might be TRBD1 (5 bases). The germline V gene has CDR1 KGHSH and CDR2 LQKENI. Trimming stripped 2 bases from V and 4 bases from J, with 17 bases between. The CDR3 is 16 amino acids.

The chain links TRBV19 to TRBJ1-5; D might be TRBD1 (5 bases). This CDR3 contains 17 residues. V lost 5 bases and J lost 5, with 22 bases in between. Germline V gene lookup returns CDR1 LNHDA and CDR2 SQIVND (reference sequence). CDR3 amino acids: CASSPREGIRGDQPQHF. For the CDR3, the DNA is TGTGCCAGTAGTCCGCGGGAGGGCATCCGGGGGGATCAGCCCCAGCATTTT. Complete variable domain (other parts from reference TRBV19 and TRBJ1-5): DGGITQSPKYLFRKEGQNVTLSCEQNLNHDAMYWYRQDPGQGLRLIYYSQIVNDFQKGDIAEGYSVSREKKESFPLTVTSAQKNPTAFYLCASSPREGIRGDQPQHFGDGTRLSIL.

The sample holds one count of this clone. V and J are TRBV7-9 and TRBJ2-6; 10 bases match TRBD1. V lost 11 bases and J lost 0; bases outside the gene matches: 4. Germline V gene data show CDR1 as SEHNR and CDR2 as FQNEAQ (reference sequence). The CDR3 contains 15 residues. The CDR3 reads CAPDRGVSGANVLTF. The DNA for the CDR3 is TGTGCCCCGGACAGGGGGGTCTCTGGGGCCAACGTCCTGACTTTC.

The chain couples TRBV6-5 to TRBJ2-1, with D unresolved. This CDR3 region has 16 residues. Germline CDR1 MNHEY, CDR2 SVGAGI. V shed 2 bases and J shed 3 bases, with 14 bases lying between them. The CDR3 region has the DNA TGTGCCAGCAGTTACGAAGTCATTAACGGCTACAATGAGCAGTTCTTC. Translation: CASSYEVINGYNEQFF.

This chain connects TRBV7-2 to TRBJ1-2; 7 bases are a match to TRBD1. Germline lookup yields CDR1 SGHTA and CDR2 FQGNSA. Trimming cost V 6 bases and J 12 bases; bases outside gene matches: 13. This CDR3 has 13 amino acids. The CDR3 is CASSFGTAWRNTF. CDR3 nucleotides: TGTGCCAGCAGTTTTGGGACAGCCTGGAGGAACACCTTC.

The gene calls are TRBV6-1 and TRBJ1-5; 7 bases agree with TRBD1. Trimming at V came to 1 base and at J to 4 bases, leaving 4 bases not matched to a gene. CDR3 length: 15 amino acids. From germline, CDR1 is MNHNS and CDR2 SASEGT. CDR3 DNA sequence: TGTGCCAGCAGTGAAGGACAGGGTCCGAATCAGCCCCAGCATTTT. It specifies CASSEGQGPNQPQHF.

This chain uses TRBV19 with TRBJ2-5; the D call may be TRBD1 or TRBD2 (5 bases each). The CDR3 is made up of 13 amino acids. The V end lost 5 bases, the J end lost 2 bases, and 9 bases lay between the germline ends. CDR1 is LNHDA and CDR2 is SQIVND in the germline V gene (reference sequence). In nucleotides, the CDR3 is TGTGCCAGTAGTCCAGGGACGCAAGAGACCCAGTACTTC. Its protein product is CASSPGTQETQYF. Full variable domain (remainder filled in from reference TRBV19 and TRBJ2-5): DGGITQSPKYLFRKEGQNVTLSCEQNLNHDAMYWYRQDPGQGLRLIYYSQIVNDFQKGDIAEGYSVSREKKESFPLTVTSAQKNPTAFYLCASSPGTQETQYFGPGTRLLVL.

The chain has TRBV7-9 and TRBJ2-1; D gene ambiguous. The V gene lost 5 bases and the J gene lost 1 base, with 15 bases spanning the gap. CDR1 is SEHNR, CDR2 FQNEAQ, per germline (reference sequence). This CDR3 contains 16 residues. CDR3 sequence (DNA): TGTGCCAGCAGCCTCTTTACTGCCCAGTCCTACAATGAGCAGTTCTTC. Its translation is CASSLFTAQSYNEQFF. The full variable domain, completed using reference TRBV7-9 and TRBJ2-1, is DTGVSQNPRHKITKRGQNVTFRCDPISEHNRLYWYRQTLGQGPEFLTYFQNEAQLEKSRLLSDRFSAERPKGSFSTLEIQRTEQGDSAMYLCASSLFTAQSYNEQFFGPGTRLTVL.

The DNA for the CDR3 is TGCAGCGTCGCCACAGGGGGCTCCCAGCCCCAGCATTTT. This translates into CSVATGGSQPQHF. The chain couples TRBV29-1 to TRBJ1-5; 9 bases line up with TRBD1. Per germline, CDR1 SQVTM and CDR2 ANQGSEA. After removal of 6 bases from V and 7 bases from J, the junction contained 7 bases not matched to a gene. The length of the CDR3 is 13 residues.

This CDR3 is CASSPNPTGTGSYEQYF. In DNA form, the CDR3 reads TGTGCCAGCAGCCCGAATCCTACCGGGACAGGGTCCTACGAGCAGTACTTC. The chain couples TRBV11-2 to TRBJ2-7, with 9 bases identical to TRBD1. The CDR3 totals 17 residues. CDR1 SGHAT and CDR2 FQNNGV come from the germline V gene. V was pared by 5 bases and J by 1 base, with 12 bases of the junction left unmatched.

This clone was seen a single time. The CDR3 nucleotides are TGCAGTGCTAGACTAGGAGGTGAGCAGTTCTTC. It specifies CSARLGGEQFF. The rearrangement uses TRBV20-1 and TRBJ2-1; tentatively, D is TRBD2 (5 bases). CDR1 is DFQATT, CDR2 SNEGSKA, per germline (reference sequence). The CDR3 has 11 amino acids. With 2 bases removed from V and 9 bases from J, the gap between germline ends came to 8 bases.

The chain recombines TRBV19 with TRBJ2-1, with D unresolved. The CDR3 extends over 13 amino acids. V lost 1 base and J 4 bases, leaving 5 bases between the germline ends. The germline CDR1 and CDR2 sequences are LNHDA and SQIVND (reference sequence). As DNA, the CDR3 is TGTGCCAGTAGTATAGCGGATTACAATGAGCAGTTCTTC. Amino acids: CASSIADYNEQFF.

This clone showed up just once. The chain carries TRBV19 and TRBJ2-1; 13 positions match TRBD2. The CDR3 totals 18 residues. CDR1 and CDR2 (germline): LNHDA, SQIVND (reference sequence). V dropped 6 bases and J dropped 5; count of bases not matched to a gene: 13. The CDR3 is CASSPVGTSGRGNNEQFF. The DNA of the CDR3 is TGTGCCAGTAGCCCGGTGGGAACTAGCGGGAGGGGCAACAATGAGCAGTTCTTC.

The genes are TRBV6-5 and TRBJ1-2; TRBD1 agrees at 8 bases. The CDR3 is 12 amino acids. The germline CDR1 and CDR2 sequences are MNHEY and SVGAGI. Here the CDR3 DNA reads TGTCTCGCGGCAGGGGGCAACTATGGCTACACCTTC. Amino acids: CLAAGGNYGYTF.

The gene calls are TRBV28 and TRBJ2-4, with 7 bases that match TRBD1. The germline gives CDR1 MDHEN, CDR2 SYDVKM. V lost 6 bases to trimming and J lost 6 bases; unmatched junction nucleotides: 8. This CDR3 contains 14 residues. The CDR3 nucleotides read TGTGCCAGCAGCCGAGGACAGGCAGCAAACATTCAGTACTTC. It translates to CASSRGQAANIQYF.